This passage covers 8 T cell receptor beta chains from one sample sequenced in a study of blood T cell repertoires in COVID-19. The protocol was immunoSEQ multiplex PCR, while the TCRdb copy is restricted to in-frame clones and leaves out a portion. The sample includes fewer than 350,000 clones, 90% seen only once; the top ten take roughly 1.6%. The sample was PBMCs or T cells enriched from blood (not recorded which). The source is a woman aged 18-29 years with acute COVID-19.

The chain is built from TRBV11-2 and TRBJ1-2; TRBD1 is a possible D gene (6 bases). The CDR3 totals 13 residues. The germline V and J ends were trimmed by 7 bases and 6 bases, with 15 bases remaining between them. Germline V lookup: CDR1 SGHAT, CDR2 FQNNGV. This chain's CDR3 is CASTITGQNGYTF. The CDR3 DNA is TGTGCCAGCACCATAACAGGGCAAAATGGCTACACCTTC.

The J gene is TRBJ1-4, the V gene TRBV5-1; D is ambiguous. V dropped 4 bases and J dropped 4 bases, with 8 bases sitting between them. The CDR3 loop spans 13 amino acids. Germline assignment: CDR1 SGHRS and CDR2 YFSETQ. For the CDR3, the DNA is TGCGCCAGCAGCGTTGACAATAATGAAAAACTGTTTTTT. Residues: CASSVDNNEKLFF. Variable domain in full (rest from reference TRBV5-1 and TRBJ1-4): KAGVTQTPRYLIKTRGQQVTLSCSPISGHRSVSWYQQTPGQGLQFLFEYFSETQRNKGNFPGRFSGRQFSNSRSEMNVSTLELGDSALYLCASSVDNNEKLFFGSGTQLSVL.

This chain links TRBV19 with TRBJ2-2; D might be TRBD2 (6 bases). With 4 bases removed from V and 5 bases from J, the gap between germline ends came to 14 bases. This CDR3 spans 15 amino acids. The V gene's germline CDR1 is LNHDA and CDR2 SQIVND (reference sequence). The CDR3 DNA reads TGTGCCAGTAGTAGACGGAGTCGGGGGACCGGGGAGCTGTTTTTT. This encodes CASSRRSRGTGELFF.

The J gene is TRBJ2-7, the V gene TRBV19; 8 nucleotides line up with TRBD1. Germline lookup yields CDR1 LNHDA and CDR2 SQIVND (reference sequence). The V and J ends lost 5 bases and 3 bases, in that order; junction bases with no gene match: 6. This CDR3 contains 14 residues. As DNA, the CDR3 is TGTGCCAGTAGTGCCCCGGGACAGGACTACGAGCAGTACTTC. Translating it yields CASSAPGQDYEQYF. The entire variable domain, with the rest obtained from reference TRBV19 and TRBJ2-7, is as follows: DGGITQSPKYLFRKEGQNVTLSCEQNLNHDAMYWYRQDPGQGLRLIYYSQIVNDFQKGDIAEGYSVSREKKESFPLTVTSAQKNPTAFYLCASSAPGQDYEQYFGPGTRLTVT.

The genes are TRBV5-1 and TRBJ2-1, with 7 bases aligning to TRBD2. Germline V gene data show CDR1 as SGHRS and CDR2 as YFSETQ. V dropped 6 bases and J dropped 4; count of bases not matched to a gene: 7. CDR3 length: 14 amino acids. This chain's CDR3 is CASTGGGPYNEQFF. The CDR3 DNA reads TGCGCCAGCACCGGGGGAGGGCCTTACAATGAGCAGTTCTTC.

The chain joins TRBV19 to TRBJ2-7, with D possibly TRBD1 on 6 matching bases. Germline CDR1 reads LNHDA; CDR2 reads SQIVND (reference sequence). This CDR3 contains 14 residues. V shed 3 bases and J shed 7 bases, with 16 bases lying between them. CDR3 loop: CASSMSGVGLEQYF. The CDR3 DNA sequence: TGTGCCAGTAGTATGTCAGGGGTAGGGCTGGAGCAGTACTTC.

The chain is built from TRBV7-2 and TRBJ2-7, with 9 positions matching TRBD1. The junction had 4 bases not matched to a gene; V was cut back by 1 base and J by 0 bases. Per the germline V gene, CDR1 is SGHTA and CDR2 is FQGNSA. The CDR3 is 16 residues long. This CDR3 is CASSLGGQGTSYEQYF. As DNA, the CDR3 is TGTGCCAGCAGCTTAGGGGGACAGGGCACCTCCTACGAGCAGTACTTC.

The CDR3 protein is CSVYGSDSYEQYF. DNA for the CDR3: TGCAGCGTTTACGGGAGTGACTCCTACGAGCAGTACTTC. The chain is built from TRBV29-1 and TRBJ2-7; possible D gene TRBD2, 6 bases. The CDR3 extends over 13 amino acids. V was shortened by 5 bases and J by 0 bases, with 11 bases between the two germline ends. Germline V gene data show CDR1 as SQVTM and CDR2 as ANQGSEA.